One T cell receptor beta chain is described in this entry. A few counts support this clonotype. Its antigen specificity is not known. No much larger clone exists at a distance of one base, and base qualities are not known. From the germline V gene (reference sequence), CDR1 is MNHEY and CDR2 is SMNVEV. From V the trimming removes 2 bases and from J it removes 5 bases, while the gene matches leave 7 bases of the junction unaccounted for. The CDR3 holds 16 amino acids from the cysteine to the phenylalanine. The read is trimmed to its CDR3 DNA, 48 bases read in frame from base 1. Libraries came from RT-PCR. Data came from an Illumina HiSeq 2500. The public reads were run again by TCRdb, first through fastp at Q25 and then through MiXCR, and only productive beta chains were kept. Records with the same CDR3 protein are collapsed into one entry carrying the most frequent genes and DNA. This sample has approximately 500,000 distinct CDR3 sequences in its table, and roughly 13% of those were observed once. Of the sample, over 10% is held by the ten largest clones.

What the time point label conveys for this sample: around 45 days after influenza vaccine administration. This specimen belongs to a study of response to subunit inactivated influenza vaccine (dated by TCRdb to 2017 to 2018). General notes on the study: The study used deep quantitative T cell receptor repertoire profiling to track responses to a trivalent subunit inactivated influenza vaccine. The paper as a whole reports these results and caveats: The authors proposed that each seasonal influenza vaccination may bring in only a limited number of new T cells.

The sample consisted of PBMCs from blood, taken about 40 days after vaccination. The sequence links TRBV27 to TRBJ2-7; the central 12 bases match TRBD1. The TCR originated in a man over 45 who received an inactivated influenza vaccine. Donor details come from another sample of the same person, matched by shared clones. The DNA sequence is given as TGTGCCAGCAGTTTAGAGTGGGACAGGGGGCCCCACGAGCAGTACTTC. Translated, this gives CASSLEWDRGPHEQYF.